The T cell receptor (beta chain) under discussion was sequenced for a study of blood T cells in healthy people across ages. In its sample, this clonotype was seen a few times. A sample-barcoded 5' primer and a J-beta primer mix were used in a second PCR of roughly 7 to 11 cycles. TCRdb independently ran MiXCR on the 5' RACE reads; one entry per CDR3 protein. This table has about 930,000 distinct CDR3 sequences, 25% to 35% appearing once. The germline V gene has CDR1 MGHDK and CDR2 SYGVNS. There are 15 residues in the CDR3. Trimming took 4 bases from V and 11 from J; bases not matched to a gene: 9. These data were also filed under a second study, of T cells of mothers and their children.

The chain joins TRBV25-1 to TRBJ1-6; 9 positions match TRBD1. This sequence originates from a woman aged 40 to 50 in good health. Sequencing was carried out using blood. The CDR3 loop is CASSVSGTGSPPLHF. The DNA for the CDR3 is TGTGCCAGCAGTGTCTCCGGGACAGGGAGTCCACCCCTCCACTTT.